Presented here are 5 T cell receptor beta chains from one specimen sequenced in a study of cytomegalovirus exposure and HLA in healthy donors. Produced via immunoSEQ multiplex PCR; TCRdb's table is partial and in-frame only. The sample holds roughly 120,000 clones, around 94% seen once. Sequenced sample: PBMCs. The receptor source for this set is a woman in her late teens or twenties in good health and CMV-seronegative.

This chain's CDR3 is CASSQGRAGDYEQYF. CDR3 in DNA: TGCGCCAGCAGCCAAGGTAGAGCGGGGGACTACGAGCAGTACTTC. V gene TRBV4-1 combines with J gene TRBJ2-7; 8 bases are a match to TRBD2. This CDR3 is built from 15 residues. The V gene end was trimmed by 1 base and the J gene end by 3 bases; junction bases not matched to a gene: 5. The germline V gene has CDR1 MGHRA and CDR2 YSYEKL.

The chain combines TRBV7-9 with TRBJ2-1, with 8 bases matching TRBD1. This CDR3 contains 17 residues. The germline V gene encodes CDR1 SEHNR and CDR2 FQNEAQ (reference sequence). The V and J ends lost 4 bases and 4 bases, in that order; junction bases with no gene match: 12. The CDR3 DNA follows: TGTGCCAGCAGCTCACTCCCCGGGACAGGAGGTTACAATGAGCAGTTCTTC. Translation: CASSSLPGTGGYNEQFF.

The rearrangement links TRBV6-5 to TRBJ1-1, with D unresolved. From germline, CDR1 is MNHEY and CDR2 SVGAGI. Trimming took 8 bases from V and 1 from J, leaving 17 bases between them. There are 15 residues in the CDR3. The CDR3 sequence is CASLPIAGSNTEAFF. The CDR3 DNA reads as TGTGCCAGCCTTCCCATCGCCGGGTCGAACACTGAAGCTTTCTTT.

Here the CDR3 DNA reads TGTGCCAGCAGCGGTTTAGCCGCGGGATACGAGCAGTACTTC. As protein: CASSGLAAGYEQYF. The chain joins TRBV7-9 to TRBJ2-7; D perhaps matches TRBD2 (6 bases). The CDR3 has 14 amino acids. Germline lookup yields CDR1 SEHNR and CDR2 FQNEAQ (reference sequence). Trimming took 5 bases from V and 4 from J, leaving 15 bases between them.

J is TRBJ2-7 and V is TRBV27; 8 bases line up with TRBD2. The junction had 9 bases not matched to a gene; V was cut back by 4 bases and J by 1 base. The length of the CDR3 is 16 residues. The germline V gene encodes CDR1 MNHEY and CDR2 SMNVEV (reference sequence). The CDR3 coding sequence is TGTGCCAGCAGTTCGAAATTAGCGGGAAGGTCCTACGAGCAGTACTTC. Translating gives CASSSKLAGRSYEQYF.